This T cell receptor beta chain was found in a study of T cell repertoires in cytomegalovirus infection. The germline gives CDR1 SEHNR, CDR2 FQNEAQ (reference sequence). The V and J ends lost 5 bases and 0 bases respectively, with 26 bases between them. This CDR3 region has 20 residues. One entry per CDR3 protein results from TCRdb running MiXCR on the reads. Of 900,000 to 950,000 distinct CDR3 sequences detected, approximately 31% appear once; the ten largest clones hold 13%. Concerning this clonotype itself: Its specificity is unknown.

The TCR originated in a human donor in good health (CMV status not recorded). Some clones in this sample may be carry-over from other donors' samples. The chain links TRBV7-9 to TRBJ1-3; possible D gene TRBD1, 5 bases. The input for sequencing was cultured CD8+ T cells from PBMCs, taken from culture after CMV antigen stimulation. CDR3 region: CASSNNKGQGRQYSGNTIYF. The CDR3 DNA sequence: TGTGCCAGCAGCAATAATAAGGGGCAAGGCCGCCAATACTCTGGAAACACCATATATTTT.